This TCR beta chain was captured by sequencing in a study of tumor-infiltrating lymphocytes in oesophageal squamous cell carcinoma (dated by TCRdb to 2016 to 2018). V is clipped by 1 base and J by 15 bases, and the sequence between their germline boundaries is 13 bases long. CDR1 SEHNR and CDR2 FQNEAQ are derived from the germline V gene (reference sequence). Reading from cysteine to phenylalanine, the CDR3 counts 12 amino acids. The kept DNA is CDR3 alone, 36 bases in frame from the first base. The library was prepared using PCR. The listed sequencing device is Illumina HiSeq 2000. The public sequencing data were trimmed at Q25 with fastp and processed into clonotypes with MiXCR by TCRdb, which kept only in-frame beta chains. Identical CDR3 protein sequences are pooled into one entry, listed with their most common genes and DNA. The sample table shows thousands of distinct CDR3 sequences, and roughly 15% are seen once. More than 20% of the sample rests with the top ten.

This clonotype was counted at least ten times. It lacks a known antigen. This may stem from a read error, because a much larger clone lies one nucleotide away. What was sequenced was normal esophageal tissue next to the tumor. The TCR was taken from a male donor with esophageal squamous cell carcinoma. The chain was built from TRBV7-9 and TRBJ2-1, and TRBD1 may be the D gene, going by 5 matching bases. The CDR3 loop reads CASSLEFQGSFF. The DNA reads as follows: TGTGCCAGCAGCTTAGAATTCCAGGGATCGTTCTTC.